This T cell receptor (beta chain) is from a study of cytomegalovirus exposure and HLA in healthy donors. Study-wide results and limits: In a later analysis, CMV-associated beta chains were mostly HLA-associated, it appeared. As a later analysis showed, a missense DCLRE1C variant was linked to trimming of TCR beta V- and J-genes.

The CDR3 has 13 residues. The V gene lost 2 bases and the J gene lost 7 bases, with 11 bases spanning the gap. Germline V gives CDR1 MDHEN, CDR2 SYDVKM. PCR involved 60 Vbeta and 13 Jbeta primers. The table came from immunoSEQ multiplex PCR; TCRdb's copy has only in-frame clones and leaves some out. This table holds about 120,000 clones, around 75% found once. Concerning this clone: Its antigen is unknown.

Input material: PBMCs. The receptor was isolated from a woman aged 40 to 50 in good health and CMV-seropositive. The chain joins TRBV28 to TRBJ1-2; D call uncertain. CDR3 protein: CASSLVTHSGYTF. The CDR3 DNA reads TGTGCCAGCAGTTTAGTAACTCATAGTGGCTACACCTTC.